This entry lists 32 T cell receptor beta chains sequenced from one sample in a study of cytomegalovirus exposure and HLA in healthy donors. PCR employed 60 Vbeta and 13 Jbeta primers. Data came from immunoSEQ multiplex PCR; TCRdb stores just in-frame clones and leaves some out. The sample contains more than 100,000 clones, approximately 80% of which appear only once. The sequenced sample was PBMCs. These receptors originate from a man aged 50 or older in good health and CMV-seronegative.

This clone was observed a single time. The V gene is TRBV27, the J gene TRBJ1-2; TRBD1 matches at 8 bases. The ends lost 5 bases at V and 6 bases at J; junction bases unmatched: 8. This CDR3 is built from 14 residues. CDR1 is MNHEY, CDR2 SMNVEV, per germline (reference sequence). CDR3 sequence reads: CASSPLTGADGYTF. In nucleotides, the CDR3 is TGTGCCAGCAGTCCATTGACAGGGGCGGATGGCTACACCTTC.

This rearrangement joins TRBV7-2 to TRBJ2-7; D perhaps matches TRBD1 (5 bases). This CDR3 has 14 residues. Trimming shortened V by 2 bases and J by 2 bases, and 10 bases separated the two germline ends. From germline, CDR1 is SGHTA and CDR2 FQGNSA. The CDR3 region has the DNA TGTGCCAGCAGCTTAAGGGGAAGTACCTACGAGCAGTACTTC. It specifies CASSLRGSTYEQYF.

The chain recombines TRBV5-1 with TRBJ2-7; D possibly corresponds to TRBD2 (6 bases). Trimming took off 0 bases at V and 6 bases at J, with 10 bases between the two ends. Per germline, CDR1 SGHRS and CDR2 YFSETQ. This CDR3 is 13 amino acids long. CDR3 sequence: CASSLAGGLEQYF. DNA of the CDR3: TGCGCCAGCAGCTTGGCTGGAGGGCTCGAGCAGTACTTC.

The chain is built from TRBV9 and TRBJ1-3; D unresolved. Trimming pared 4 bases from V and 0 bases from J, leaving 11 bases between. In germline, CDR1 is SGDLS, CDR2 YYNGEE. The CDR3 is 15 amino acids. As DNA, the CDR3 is TGTGCCAGCAGCCCCACTGCCTACTCTGGAAACACCATATATTTT. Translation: CASSPTAYSGNTIYF. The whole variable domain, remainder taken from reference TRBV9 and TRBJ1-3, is DSGVTQTPKHLITATGQRVTLRCSPRSGDLSVYWYQQSLDQGLQFLIQYYNGEERAKGNILERFSAQQFPDLHSELNLSSLELGDSALYFCASSPTAYSGNTIYFGEGSWLTVV.

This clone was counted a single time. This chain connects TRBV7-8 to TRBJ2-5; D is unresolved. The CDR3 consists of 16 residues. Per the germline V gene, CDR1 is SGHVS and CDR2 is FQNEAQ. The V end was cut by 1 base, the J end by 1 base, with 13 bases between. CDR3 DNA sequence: TGTGCCAGCAGCTTAGTCCTTAGAGCGAGCCAAGAGACCCAGTACTTC. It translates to CASSLVLRASQETQYF.

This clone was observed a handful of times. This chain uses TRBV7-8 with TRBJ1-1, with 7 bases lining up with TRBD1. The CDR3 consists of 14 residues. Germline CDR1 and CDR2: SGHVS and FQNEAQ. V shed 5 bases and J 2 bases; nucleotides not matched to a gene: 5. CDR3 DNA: TGTGCCAGCAGCGTACAGGGGTTCAACACTGAAGCTTTCTTT. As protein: CASSVQGFNTEAFF.

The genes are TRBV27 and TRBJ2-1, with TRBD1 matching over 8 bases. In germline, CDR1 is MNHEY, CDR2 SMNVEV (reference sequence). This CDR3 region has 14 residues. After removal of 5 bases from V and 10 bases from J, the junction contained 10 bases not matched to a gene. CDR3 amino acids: CASSPGTGRWEQFF. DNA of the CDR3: TGTGCCAGCAGTCCTGGGACAGGACGGTGGGAGCAGTTCTTC.

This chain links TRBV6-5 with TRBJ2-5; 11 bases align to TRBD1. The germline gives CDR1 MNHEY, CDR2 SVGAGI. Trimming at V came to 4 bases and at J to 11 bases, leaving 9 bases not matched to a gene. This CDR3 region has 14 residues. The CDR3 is CASSWGTGGFEQYF. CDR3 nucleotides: TGTGCCAGCAGTTGGGGGACAGGGGGATTTGAGCAGTACTTC.

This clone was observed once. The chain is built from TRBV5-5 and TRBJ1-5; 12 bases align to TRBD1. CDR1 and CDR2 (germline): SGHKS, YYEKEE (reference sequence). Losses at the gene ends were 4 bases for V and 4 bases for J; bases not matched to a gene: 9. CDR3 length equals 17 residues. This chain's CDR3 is CASSPTPGQGANQPQHF. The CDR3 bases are TGTGCCAGCAGCCCTACCCCGGGACAGGGGGCAAATCAGCCCCAGCATTTT.

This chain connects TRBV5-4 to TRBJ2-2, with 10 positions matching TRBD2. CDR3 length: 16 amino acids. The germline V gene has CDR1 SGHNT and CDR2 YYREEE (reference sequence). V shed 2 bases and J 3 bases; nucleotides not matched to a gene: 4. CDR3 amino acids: CASSLSAGGYTGELFF. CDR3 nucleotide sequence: TGTGCCAGCAGCTTATCAGCGGGGGGGTACACCGGGGAGCTGTTTTTT. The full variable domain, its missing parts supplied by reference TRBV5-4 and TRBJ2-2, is ETGVTQSPTHLIKTRGQQVTLRCSSQSGHNTVSWYQQALGQGPQFIFQYYREEENGRGNFPPRFSGLQFPNYSSELNVNALELDDSALYLCASSLSAGGYTGELFFGEGSRLTVL.

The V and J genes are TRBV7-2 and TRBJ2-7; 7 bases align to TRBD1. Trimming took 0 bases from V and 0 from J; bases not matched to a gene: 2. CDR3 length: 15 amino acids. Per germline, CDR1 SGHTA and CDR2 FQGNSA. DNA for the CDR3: TGTGCCAGCAGCTTAGCCCACAGGGGCTCCTACGAGCAGTACTTC. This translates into CASSLAHRGSYEQYF.

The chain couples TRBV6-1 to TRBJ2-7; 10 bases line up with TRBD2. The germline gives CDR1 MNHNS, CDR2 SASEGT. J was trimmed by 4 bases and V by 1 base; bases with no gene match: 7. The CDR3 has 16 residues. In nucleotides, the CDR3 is TGTGCCAGCAGTGAAGGCATAGCGGGGGGTTCGTACGAGCAGTACTTC. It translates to CASSEGIAGGSYEQYF.

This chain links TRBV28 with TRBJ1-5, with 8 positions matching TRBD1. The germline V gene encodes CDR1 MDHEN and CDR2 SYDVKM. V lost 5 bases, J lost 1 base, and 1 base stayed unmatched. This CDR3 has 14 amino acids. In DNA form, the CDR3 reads TGTGCCAGCAGTAACAGGGGGAGCAATCAGCCCCAGCATTTT. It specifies CASSNRGSNQPQHF.

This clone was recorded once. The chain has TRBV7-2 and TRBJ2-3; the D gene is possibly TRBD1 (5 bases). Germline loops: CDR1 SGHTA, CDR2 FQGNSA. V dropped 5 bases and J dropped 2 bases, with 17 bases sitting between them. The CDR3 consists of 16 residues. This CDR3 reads CASSPPRQSSTDTQYF. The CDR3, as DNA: TGTGCCAGCAGCCCCCCGCGACAGTCCTCCACAGATACGCAGTATTTT.

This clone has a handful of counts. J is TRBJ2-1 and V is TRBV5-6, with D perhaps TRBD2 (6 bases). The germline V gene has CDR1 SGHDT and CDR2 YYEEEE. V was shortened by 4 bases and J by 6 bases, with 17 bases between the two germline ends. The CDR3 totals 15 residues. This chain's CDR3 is CASSRLGSMSNEQFF. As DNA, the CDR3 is TGTGCCAGCAGCAGACTAGGAAGCATGAGCAATGAGCAGTTCTTC.

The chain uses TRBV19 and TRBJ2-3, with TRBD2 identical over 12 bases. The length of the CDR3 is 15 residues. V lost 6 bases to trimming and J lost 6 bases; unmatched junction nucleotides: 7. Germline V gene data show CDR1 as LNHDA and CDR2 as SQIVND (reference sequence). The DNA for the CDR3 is TGTGCCAGTAGGATGACTAGCGGGGGTGGGGATACGCAGTATTTT. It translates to CASRMTSGGGDTQYF.

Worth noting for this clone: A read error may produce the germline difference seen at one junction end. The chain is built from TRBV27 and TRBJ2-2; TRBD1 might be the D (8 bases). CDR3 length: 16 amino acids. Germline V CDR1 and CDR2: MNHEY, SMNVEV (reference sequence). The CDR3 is CARSGAGGEFTGELFF. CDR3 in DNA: TGTGCCCGCAGCGGGGCAGGGGGCGAGTTCACCGGGGAGCTGTTTTTT.

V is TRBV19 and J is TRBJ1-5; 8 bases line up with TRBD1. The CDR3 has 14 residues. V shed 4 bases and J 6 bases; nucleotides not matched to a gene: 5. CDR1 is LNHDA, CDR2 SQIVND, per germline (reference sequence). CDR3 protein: CASSTDRGGQPQHF. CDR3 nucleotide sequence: TGTGCCAGTAGTACAGACAGGGGCGGTCAGCCCCAGCATTTT.

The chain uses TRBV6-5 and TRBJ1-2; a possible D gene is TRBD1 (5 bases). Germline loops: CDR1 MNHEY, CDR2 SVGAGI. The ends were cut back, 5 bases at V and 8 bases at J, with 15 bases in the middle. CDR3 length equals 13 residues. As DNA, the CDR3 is TGTGCCAGCAGTCGGGGGGAGGCTCAAGGCTACACCTTC. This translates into CASSRGEAQGYTF.

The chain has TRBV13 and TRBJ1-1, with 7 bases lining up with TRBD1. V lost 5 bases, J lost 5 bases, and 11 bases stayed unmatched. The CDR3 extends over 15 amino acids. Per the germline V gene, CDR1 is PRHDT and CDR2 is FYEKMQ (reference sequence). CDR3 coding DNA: TGTGCCAGCAGCGGATCGACAGGGCCGGCGACTGAAGCTTTCTTT. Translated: CASSGSTGPATEAFF.

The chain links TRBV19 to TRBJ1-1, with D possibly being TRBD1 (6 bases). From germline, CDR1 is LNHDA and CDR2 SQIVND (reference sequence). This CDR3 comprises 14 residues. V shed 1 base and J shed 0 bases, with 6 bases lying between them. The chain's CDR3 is CASSIGTVNTEAFF. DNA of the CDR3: TGTGCCAGTAGTATAGGGACAGTGAACACTGAAGCTTTCTTT.

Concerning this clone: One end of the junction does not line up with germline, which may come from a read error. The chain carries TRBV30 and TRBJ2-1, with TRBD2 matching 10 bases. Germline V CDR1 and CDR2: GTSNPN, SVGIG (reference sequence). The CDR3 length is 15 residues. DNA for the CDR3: TGTGCCTGGATTAGCGGGGGGTTTTCCTACAATGGGCAGTTCTTC. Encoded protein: CAWISGGFSYNGQFF. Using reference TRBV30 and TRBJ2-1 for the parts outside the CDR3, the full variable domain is SQTIHQWPATLVQPVGSPLSLECTVEGTSNPNLYWYRQAAGRGLQLLFYSVGIGQISSEVPQNLSASRPQDRQFILSSKKLLLSDSGFYLCAWISGGFSYNGQFFGPGTRLTVL.

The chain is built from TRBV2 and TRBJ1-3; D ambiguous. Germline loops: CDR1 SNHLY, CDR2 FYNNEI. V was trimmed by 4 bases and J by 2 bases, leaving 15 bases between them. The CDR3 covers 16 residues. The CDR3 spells CASSVEAGPAGNTIYF. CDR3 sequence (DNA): TGTGCCAGCAGTGTGGAAGCGGGTCCAGCTGGAAACACCATATATTTT.

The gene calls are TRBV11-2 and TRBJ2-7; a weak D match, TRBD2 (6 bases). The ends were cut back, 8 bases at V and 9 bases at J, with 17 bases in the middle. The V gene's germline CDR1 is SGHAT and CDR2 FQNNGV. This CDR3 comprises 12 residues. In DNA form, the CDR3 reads TGTGCCAGCGTTGGCGGGGCCCTCGCGCAGTACTTC. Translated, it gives CASVGGALAQYF.

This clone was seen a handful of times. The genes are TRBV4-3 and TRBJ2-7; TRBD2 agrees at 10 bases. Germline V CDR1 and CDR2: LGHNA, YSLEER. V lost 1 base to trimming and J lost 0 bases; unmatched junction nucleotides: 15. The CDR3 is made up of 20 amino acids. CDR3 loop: CASSQGTAGLAGGVSYEQYF. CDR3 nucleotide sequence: TGCGCCAGCAGCCAAGGAACGGCGGGGTTAGCGGGAGGAGTCTCCTACGAGCAGTACTTC.

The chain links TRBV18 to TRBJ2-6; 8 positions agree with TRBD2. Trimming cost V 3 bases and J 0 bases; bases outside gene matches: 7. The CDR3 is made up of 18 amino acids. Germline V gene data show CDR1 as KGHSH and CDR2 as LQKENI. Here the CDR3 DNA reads TGTGCCAGCTCACCCGGGAGGGGTGGAACCTCTGGGGCCAACGTCCTGACTTTC. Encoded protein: CASSPGRGGTSGANVLTF.

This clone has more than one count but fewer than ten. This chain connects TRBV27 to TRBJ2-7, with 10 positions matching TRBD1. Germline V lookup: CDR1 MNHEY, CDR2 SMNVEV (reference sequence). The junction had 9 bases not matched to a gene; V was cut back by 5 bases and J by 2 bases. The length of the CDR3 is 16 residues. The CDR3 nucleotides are TGTGCCAGCAGTCCCCCGGACAGGGGGGTTACCTACGAGCAGTACTTC. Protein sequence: CASSPPDRGVTYEQYF.

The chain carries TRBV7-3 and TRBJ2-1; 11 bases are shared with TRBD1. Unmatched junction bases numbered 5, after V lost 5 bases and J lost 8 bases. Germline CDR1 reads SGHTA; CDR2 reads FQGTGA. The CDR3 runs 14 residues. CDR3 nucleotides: TGTGCCAGCAGCCCGCGGGACAGGGGGGATGAGCAGTTCTTC. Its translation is CASSPRDRGDEQFF.

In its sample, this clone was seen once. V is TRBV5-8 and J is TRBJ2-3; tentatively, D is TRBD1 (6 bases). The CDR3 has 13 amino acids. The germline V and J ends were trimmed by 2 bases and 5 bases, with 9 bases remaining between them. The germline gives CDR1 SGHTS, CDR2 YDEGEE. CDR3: CASSFEGVDTQYF. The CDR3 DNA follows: TGTGCCAGCAGCTTCGAGGGGGTAGATACGCAGTATTTT.

The CDR3 protein is CASRTGTVVVSGYTF. The CDR3, as DNA: TGTGCCAGTCGAACGGGGACAGTCGTTGTGAGCGGCTACACCTTC. The chain has TRBV6-6 and TRBJ1-2, with TRBD1 matching over 7 bases. CDR1 and CDR2 from the germline V gene are MNHNY and SVGAGI (reference sequence). The CDR3 runs to 15 residues. V gave up 9 bases and J gave up 8 bases; unmatched junction bases: 18.

CDR3 sequence: CASSELAGGPSYNEQFF. The CDR3 DNA reads TGTGCCAGCAGTGAGCTAGCGGGAGGCCCCTCCTACAATGAGCAGTTCTTC. The rearrangement joins TRBV6-4 to TRBJ2-1, with 11 bases aligning to TRBD2. The germline gives CDR1 MRHNA, CDR2 SNTAGT. V lost 3 bases and J lost 0; bases outside the gene matches: 4. The CDR3 loop spans 17 amino acids.

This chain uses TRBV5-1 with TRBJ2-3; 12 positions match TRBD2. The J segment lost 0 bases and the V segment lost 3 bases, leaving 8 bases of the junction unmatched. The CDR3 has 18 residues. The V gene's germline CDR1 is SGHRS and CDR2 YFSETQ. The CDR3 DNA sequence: TGCGCCAGCAGCTCAGCTAGCGGGGGGGCGCCGAGCACAGATACGCAGTATTTT. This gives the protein CASSSASGGAPSTDTQYF.